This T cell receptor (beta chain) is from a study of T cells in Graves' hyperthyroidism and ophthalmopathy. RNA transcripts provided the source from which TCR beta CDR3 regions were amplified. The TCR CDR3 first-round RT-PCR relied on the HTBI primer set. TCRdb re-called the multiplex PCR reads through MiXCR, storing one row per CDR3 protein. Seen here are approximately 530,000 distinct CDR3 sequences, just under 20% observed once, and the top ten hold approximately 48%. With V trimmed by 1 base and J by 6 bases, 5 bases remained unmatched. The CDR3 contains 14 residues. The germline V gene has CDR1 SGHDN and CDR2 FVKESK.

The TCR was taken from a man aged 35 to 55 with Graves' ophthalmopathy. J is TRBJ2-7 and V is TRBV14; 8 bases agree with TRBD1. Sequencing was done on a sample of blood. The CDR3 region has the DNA TGTGCCAGCAGCCAAGTGGGGACAGGCCCCGAGCAGTACTTC. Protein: CASSQVGTGPEQYF.